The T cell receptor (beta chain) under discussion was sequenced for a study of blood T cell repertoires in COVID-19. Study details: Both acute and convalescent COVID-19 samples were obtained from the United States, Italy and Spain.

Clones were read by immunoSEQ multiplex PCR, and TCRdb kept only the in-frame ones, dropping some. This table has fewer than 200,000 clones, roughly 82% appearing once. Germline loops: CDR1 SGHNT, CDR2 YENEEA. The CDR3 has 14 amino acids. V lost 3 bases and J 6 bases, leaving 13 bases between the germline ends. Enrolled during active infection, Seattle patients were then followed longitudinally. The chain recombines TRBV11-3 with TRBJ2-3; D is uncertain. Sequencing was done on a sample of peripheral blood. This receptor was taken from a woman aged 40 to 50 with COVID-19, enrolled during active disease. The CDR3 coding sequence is TGTGCCAGCAGCTTTTCTCCGTTGCGCGATACGCAGTATTTT. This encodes CASSFSPLRDTQYF. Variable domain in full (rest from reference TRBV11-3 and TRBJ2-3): EAGVVQSPRYKIIEKKQPVAFWCNPISGHNTLYWYLQNLGQGPELLIRYENEEAVDDSQLPKDRFSAERLKGVDSTLKIQPAELGDSAVYLCASSFSPLRDTQYFGPGTRLTVL.